This T cell receptor beta chain was identified in a study of human T cells and chemical hapten exposure. Study at large: Per-sample TCR yield variation was attributed mainly to small pooled library volume differences. Study findings and constraints: Following DPC sensitization, TCRs present above 1 in 1000 frequency showed no change.

Whole blood, unfractionated, served as the material for total RNA extraction. Germline CDR1 MNHNS, CDR2 SASEGT. The length of the CDR3 is 18 residues. V gave up 2 bases and J gave up 0 bases; unmatched junction bases: 8. For the library, individual cDNA molecules each received unique molecular identifiers. Via MiXCR, TCRdb re-called the 5' RACE reads, giving one row per CDR3 protein. The table records 81,000 or so distinct CDR3 sequences, 7% to 8% of them present only once. This clonotype was counted at least ten times. No antigen is known for it. The TCR was taken from a male donor in good health. This chain joins TRBV6-1 and TRBJ2-2; TRBD1 agrees at 8 bases. The CDR3 coding sequence is TGTGCCAGCAGTGAACCTTGGACAGGGTCCCCGAACACCGGGGAGCTGTTTTTT. Translation gives CASSEPWTGSPNTGELFF.